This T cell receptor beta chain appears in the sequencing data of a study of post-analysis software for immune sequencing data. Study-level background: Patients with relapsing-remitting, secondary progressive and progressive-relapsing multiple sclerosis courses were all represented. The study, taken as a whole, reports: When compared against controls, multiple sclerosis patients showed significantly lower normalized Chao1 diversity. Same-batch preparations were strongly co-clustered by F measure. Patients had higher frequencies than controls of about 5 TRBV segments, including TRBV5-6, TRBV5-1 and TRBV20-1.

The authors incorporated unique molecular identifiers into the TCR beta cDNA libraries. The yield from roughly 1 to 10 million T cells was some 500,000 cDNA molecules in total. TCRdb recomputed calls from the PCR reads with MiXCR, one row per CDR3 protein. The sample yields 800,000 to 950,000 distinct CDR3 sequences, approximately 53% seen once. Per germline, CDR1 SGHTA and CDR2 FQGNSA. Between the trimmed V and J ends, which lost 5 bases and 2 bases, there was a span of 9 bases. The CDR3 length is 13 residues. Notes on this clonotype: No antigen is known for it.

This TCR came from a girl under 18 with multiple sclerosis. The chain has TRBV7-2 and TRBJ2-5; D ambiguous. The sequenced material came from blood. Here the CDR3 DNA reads TGTGCCAGCAGCCGGGCCTTACAAGAGACCCAGTACTTC. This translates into CASSRALQETQYF.